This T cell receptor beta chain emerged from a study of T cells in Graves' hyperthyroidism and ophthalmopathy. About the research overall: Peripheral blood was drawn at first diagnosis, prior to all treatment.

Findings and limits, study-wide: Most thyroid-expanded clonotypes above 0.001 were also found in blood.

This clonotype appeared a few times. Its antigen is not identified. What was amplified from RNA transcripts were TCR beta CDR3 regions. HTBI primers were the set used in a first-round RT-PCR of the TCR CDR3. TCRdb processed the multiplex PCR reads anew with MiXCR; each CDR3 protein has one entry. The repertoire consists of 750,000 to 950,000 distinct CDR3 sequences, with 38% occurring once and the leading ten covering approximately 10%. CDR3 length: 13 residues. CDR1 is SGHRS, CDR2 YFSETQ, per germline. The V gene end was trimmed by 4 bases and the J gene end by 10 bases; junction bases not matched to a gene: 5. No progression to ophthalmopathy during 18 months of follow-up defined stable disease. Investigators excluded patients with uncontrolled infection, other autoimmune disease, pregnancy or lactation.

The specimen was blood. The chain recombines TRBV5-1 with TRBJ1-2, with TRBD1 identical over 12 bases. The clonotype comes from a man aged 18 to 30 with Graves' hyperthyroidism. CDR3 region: CASSEGQGASYTF. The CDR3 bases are TGCGCCAGCAGCGAGGGACAGGGGGCCTCCTACACCTTC. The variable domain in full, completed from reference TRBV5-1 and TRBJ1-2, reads KAGVTQTPRYLIKTRGQQVTLSCSPISGHRSVSWYQQTPGQGLQFLFEYFSETQRNKGNFPGRFSGRQFSNSRSEMNVSTLELGDSALYLCASSEGQGASYTFGSGTRLTVV.